This TCR beta chain was identified during a study of identifying expanded T cells in peripheral blood. Regarding the study as a whole: Over about two and four weeks, about 17 and 20 clones changed, versus 1.2 between replicates. Across healthy donors, higher total template counts meant significantly greater approximately two-week count variance.

In germline, CDR1 is LGHNA, CDR2 YNFKEQ. The CDR3 has 15 amino acids. The germline V and J ends were trimmed by 3 bases and 4 bases, with 16 bases remaining between them. Concerning this clone itself: Its matching antigen is unknown.

This table comes from immunoSEQ multiplex PCR, and its TCRdb copy is limited to in-frame clones, with some not included. The top ten hold 12% to 15% of the sample, which has roughly 100,000 clones, roughly 88% seen once. Healthy donors had no documented immune events, such as infections, while sampled. V and J are TRBV4-2 and TRBJ2-7; D is undetermined. This receptor was identified in a person between 18 and 69 years old in good health. The material sequenced was blood. The CDR3 DNA reads as TGTGCCAGCAGCCAGACGATCGCAAATTTATACGAGCAGTACTTC. This encodes CASSQTIANLYEQYF.